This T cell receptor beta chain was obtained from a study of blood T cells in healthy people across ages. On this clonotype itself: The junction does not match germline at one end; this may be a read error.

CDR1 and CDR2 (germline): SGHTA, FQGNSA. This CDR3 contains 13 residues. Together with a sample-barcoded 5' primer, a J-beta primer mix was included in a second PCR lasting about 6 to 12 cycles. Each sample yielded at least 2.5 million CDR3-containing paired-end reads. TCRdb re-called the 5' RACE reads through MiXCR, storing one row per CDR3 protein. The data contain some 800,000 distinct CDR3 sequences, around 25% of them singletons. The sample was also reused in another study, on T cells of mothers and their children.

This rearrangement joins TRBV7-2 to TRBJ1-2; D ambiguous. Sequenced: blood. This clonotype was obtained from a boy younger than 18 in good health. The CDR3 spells CASSRWTDYGYPF. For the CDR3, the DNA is TGTGCCAGCAGCCGTTGGACGGACTATGGCTACCCCTTC.